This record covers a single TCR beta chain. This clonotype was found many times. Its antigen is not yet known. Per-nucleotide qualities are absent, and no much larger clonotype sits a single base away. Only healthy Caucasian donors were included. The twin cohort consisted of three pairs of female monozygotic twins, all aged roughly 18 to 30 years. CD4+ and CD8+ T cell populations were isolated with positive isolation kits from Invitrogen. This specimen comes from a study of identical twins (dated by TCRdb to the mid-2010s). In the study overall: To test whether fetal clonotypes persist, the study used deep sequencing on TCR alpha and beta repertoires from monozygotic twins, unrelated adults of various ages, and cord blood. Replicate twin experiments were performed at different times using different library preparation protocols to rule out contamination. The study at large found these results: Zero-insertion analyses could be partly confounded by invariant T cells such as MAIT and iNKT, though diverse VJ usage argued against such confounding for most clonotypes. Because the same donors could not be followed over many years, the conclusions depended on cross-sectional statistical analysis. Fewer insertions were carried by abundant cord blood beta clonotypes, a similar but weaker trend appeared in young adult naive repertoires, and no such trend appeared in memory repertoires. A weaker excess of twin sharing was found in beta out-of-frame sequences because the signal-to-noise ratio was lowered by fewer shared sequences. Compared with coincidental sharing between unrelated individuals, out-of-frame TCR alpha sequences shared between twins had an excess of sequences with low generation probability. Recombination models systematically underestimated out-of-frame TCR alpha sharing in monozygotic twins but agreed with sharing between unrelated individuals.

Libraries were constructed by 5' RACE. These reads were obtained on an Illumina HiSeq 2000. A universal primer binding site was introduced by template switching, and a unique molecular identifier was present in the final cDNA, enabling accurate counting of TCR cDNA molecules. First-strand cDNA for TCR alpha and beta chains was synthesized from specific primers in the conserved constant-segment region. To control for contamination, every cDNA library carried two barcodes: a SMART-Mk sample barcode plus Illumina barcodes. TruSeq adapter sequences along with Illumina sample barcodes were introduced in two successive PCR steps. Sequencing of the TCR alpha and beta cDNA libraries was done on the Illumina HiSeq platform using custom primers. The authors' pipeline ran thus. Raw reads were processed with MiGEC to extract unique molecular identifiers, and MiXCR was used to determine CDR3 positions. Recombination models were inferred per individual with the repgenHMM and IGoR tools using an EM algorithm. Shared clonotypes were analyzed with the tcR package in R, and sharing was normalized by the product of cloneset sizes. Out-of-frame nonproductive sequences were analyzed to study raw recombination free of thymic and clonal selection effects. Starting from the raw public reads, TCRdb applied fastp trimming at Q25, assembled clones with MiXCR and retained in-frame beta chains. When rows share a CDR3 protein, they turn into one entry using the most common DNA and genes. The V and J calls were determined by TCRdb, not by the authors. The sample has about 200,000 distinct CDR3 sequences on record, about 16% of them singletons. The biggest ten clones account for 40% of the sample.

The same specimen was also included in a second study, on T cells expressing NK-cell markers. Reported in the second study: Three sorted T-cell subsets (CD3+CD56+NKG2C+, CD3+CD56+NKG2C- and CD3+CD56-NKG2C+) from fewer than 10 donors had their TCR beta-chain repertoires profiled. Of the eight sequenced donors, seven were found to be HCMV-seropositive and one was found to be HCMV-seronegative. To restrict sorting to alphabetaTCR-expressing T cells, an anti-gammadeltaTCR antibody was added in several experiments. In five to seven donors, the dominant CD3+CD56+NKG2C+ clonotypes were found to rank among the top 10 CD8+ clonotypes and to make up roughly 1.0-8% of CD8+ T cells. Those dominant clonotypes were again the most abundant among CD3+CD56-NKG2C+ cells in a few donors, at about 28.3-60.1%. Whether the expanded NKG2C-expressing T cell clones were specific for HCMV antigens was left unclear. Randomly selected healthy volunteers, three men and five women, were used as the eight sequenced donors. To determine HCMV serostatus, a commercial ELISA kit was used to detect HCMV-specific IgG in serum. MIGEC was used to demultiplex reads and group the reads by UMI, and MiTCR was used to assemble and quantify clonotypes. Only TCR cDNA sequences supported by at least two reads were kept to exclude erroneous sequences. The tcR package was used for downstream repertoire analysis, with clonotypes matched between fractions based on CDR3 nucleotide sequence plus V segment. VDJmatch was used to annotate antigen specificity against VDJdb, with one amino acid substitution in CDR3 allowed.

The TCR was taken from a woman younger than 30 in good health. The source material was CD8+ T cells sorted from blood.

The nucleotides read TGTGCCAGCAGTTTAGCCGCCCGGGGAAACACTGAAGCTTTCTTT. It is translated as CASSLAARGNTEAFF. The chain was built from TRBV12-3 or TRBV12-4 and TRBJ1-1; the D gene cannot be named for sure. The trim is 0 bases for V and 2 bases for J, with a gap of 10 bases between the germline ends. From cysteine to phenylalanine, the CDR3 is 15 amino acids long. Only the CDR3 DNA stays, 45 bases, in frame from base 1.